This TCR beta chain was observed in a study of T cells in Graves' hyperthyroidism and ophthalmopathy. The CDR3 covers 14 residues. With 1 base clipped from V and 4 bases from J, the junction kept 4 bases outside the gene matches. The germline V gene has CDR1 DFQATT and CDR2 SNEGSKA (reference sequence). Researchers took RNA transcripts and amplified the TCR beta CDR3 regions from them. In the first-round RT-PCR of the TCR CDR3, the HTBI primer set was used. TCRdb used MiXCR to reprocess the multiplex PCR reads, holding one entry per CDR3 protein. Of 220,000 or so distinct CDR3 sequences listed, less than 20% are singletons.

The genes are TRBV20-1 and TRBJ2-3; TRBD1 matches at 8 bases. This TCR was sampled from a woman under 30 with Graves' ophthalmopathy. Sequenced: blood. The CDR3 is CSARGRTGSDTQYF. The CDR3 DNA sequence: TGCAGTGCTAGAGGACGGACAGGGTCAGATACGCAGTATTTT.